This TCR beta chain emerged from a study of CD8+ T cells in alopecia areata. With 1 base removed from V and 2 bases from J, the gap between germline ends came to 5 bases. The CDR3 length is 13 residues. Germline-derived CDR1 and CDR2 are SGHDT and YYEEEE. Isolated RNA was reverse transcribed into cDNA used as the sequencing template. Clones were read by immunoSEQ multiplex PCR, and TCRdb kept only the in-frame ones, dropping some. Among roughly 100,000 clones listed, 55% were seen once. The sequence derives from a human donor in good health. Material: CD4+ T cells sorted from blood. The chain couples TRBV5-6 to TRBJ2-3; no firm D call. The CDR3 nucleotides are TGTGCCAGCAGCTTGAGTTCCACAGATACGCAGTATTTT. It yields the protein CASSLSSTDTQYF.